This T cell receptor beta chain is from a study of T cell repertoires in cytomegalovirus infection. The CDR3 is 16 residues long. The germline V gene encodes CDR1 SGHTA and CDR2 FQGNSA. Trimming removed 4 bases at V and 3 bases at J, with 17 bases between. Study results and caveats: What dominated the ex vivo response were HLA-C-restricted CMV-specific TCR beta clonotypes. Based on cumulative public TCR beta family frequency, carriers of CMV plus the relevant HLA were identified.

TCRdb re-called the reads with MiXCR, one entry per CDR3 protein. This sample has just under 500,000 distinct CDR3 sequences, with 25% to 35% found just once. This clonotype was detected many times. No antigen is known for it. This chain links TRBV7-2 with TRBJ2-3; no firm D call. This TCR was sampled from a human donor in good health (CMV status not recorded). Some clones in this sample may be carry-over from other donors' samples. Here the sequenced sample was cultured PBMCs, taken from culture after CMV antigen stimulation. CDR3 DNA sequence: TGTGCCAGCAGCTCGGGTTTAGCAGGTGTGACAGATACGCAGTATTTT. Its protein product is CASSSGLAGVTDTQYF. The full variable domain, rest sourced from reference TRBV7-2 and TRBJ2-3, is GAGVSQSPSNKVTEKGKDVELRCDPISGHTALYWYRQSLGQGLEFLIYFQGNSAPDKSGLPSDRFSAERTGGSVSTLTIQRTQQEDSAVYLCASSSGLAGVTDTQYFGPGTRLTVL.